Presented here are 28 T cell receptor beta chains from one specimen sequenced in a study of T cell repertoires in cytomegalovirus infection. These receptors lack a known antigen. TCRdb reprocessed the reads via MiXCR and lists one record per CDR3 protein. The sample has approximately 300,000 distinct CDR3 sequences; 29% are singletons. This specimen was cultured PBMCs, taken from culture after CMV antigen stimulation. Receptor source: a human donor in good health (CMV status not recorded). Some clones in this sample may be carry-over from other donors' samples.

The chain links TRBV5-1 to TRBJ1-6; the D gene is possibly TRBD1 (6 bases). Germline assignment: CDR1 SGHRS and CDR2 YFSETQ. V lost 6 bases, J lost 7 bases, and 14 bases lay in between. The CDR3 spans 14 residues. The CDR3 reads CASKVIQGNSPLHF. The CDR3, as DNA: TGCGCCAGCAAAGTCATACAGGGAAATTCACCCCTCCACTTT.

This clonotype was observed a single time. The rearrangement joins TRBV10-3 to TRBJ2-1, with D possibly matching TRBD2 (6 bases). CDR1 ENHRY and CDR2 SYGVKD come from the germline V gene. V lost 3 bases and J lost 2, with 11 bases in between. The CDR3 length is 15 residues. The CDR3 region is CAISDTAGTYNEQFF. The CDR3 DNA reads TGTGCCATCAGTGATACGGCGGGGACCTACAATGAGCAGTTCTTC.

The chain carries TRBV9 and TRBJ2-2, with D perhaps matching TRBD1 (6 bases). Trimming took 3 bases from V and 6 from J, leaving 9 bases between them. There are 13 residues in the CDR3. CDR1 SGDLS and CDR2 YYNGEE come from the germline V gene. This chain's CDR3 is CASSDRVAGELFF. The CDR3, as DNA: TGTGCCAGCAGCGACAGGGTAGCCGGGGAGCTGTTTTTT.

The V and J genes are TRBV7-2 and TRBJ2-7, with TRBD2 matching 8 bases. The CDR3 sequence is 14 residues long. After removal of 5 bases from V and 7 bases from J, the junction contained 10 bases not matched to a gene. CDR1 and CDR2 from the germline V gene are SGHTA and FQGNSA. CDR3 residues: CASSPGTSTEEQYF. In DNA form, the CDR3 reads TGTGCCAGCAGCCCCGGGACTAGTACCGAAGAGCAGTACTTC.

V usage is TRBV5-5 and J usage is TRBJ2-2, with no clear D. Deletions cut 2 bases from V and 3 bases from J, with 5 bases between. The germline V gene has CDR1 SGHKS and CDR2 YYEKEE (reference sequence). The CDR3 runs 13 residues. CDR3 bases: TGTGCCAGCAGCTTCCTCTACACCGGGGAGCTGTTTTTT. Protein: CASSFLYTGELFF.

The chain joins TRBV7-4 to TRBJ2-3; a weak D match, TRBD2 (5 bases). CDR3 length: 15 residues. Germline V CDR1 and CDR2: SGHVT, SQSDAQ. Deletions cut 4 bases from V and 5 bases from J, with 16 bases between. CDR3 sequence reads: CASSSYNTREDTQYF. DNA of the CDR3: TGTGCCAGCAGCTCGTACAACACCCGGGAAGATACGCAGTATTTT.

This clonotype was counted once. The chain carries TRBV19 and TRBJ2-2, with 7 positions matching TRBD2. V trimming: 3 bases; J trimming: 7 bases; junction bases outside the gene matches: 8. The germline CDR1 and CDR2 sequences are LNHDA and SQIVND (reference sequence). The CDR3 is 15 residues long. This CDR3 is CASSMSPGGVGELFF. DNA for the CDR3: TGTGCCAGTAGTATGTCTCCGGGGGGTGTCGGGGAGCTGTTTTTT. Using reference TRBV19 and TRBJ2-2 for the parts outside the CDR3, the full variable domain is DGGITQSPKYLFRKEGQNVTLSCEQNLNHDAMYWYRQDPGQGLRLIYYSQIVNDFQKGDIAEGYSVSREKKESFPLTVTSAQKNPTAFYLCASSMSPGGVGELFFGEGSRLTVL.

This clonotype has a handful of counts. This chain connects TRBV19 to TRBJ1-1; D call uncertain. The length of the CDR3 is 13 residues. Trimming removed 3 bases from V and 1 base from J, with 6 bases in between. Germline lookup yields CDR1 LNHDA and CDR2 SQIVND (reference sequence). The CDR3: CASSIGGNTEAFF. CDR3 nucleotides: TGTGCCAGTAGTATCGGCGGGAACACTGAAGCTTTCTTT.

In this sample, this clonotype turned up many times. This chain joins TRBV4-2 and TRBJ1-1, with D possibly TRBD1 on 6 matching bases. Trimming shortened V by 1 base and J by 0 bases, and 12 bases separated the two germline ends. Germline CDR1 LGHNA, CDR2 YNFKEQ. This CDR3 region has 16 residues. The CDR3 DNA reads TGTGCCAGCAGCCAAGCTATGGACAGATTGAACACTGAAGCTTTCTTT. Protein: CASSQAMDRLNTEAFF.

CDR3 DNA: TGTGCCATCAGTGAGTCGGGGGCCCCGGCGGGTTCCTACAATGAGCAGTTCTTC. Protein sequence: CAISESGAPAGSYNEQFF. This chain connects TRBV10-3 to TRBJ2-1; tentatively, D is TRBD1 (6 bases). V dropped 0 bases and J dropped 1 base, with 16 bases sitting between them. The CDR3 loop spans 18 amino acids. Germline CDR1 ENHRY, CDR2 SYGVKD.

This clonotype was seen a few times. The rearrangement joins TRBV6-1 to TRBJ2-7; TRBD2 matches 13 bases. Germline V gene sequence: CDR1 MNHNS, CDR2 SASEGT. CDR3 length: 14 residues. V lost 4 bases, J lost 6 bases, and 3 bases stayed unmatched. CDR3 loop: CASSAGLAGVEQYF. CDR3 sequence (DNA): TGTGCCAGCAGTGCAGGACTAGCGGGAGTCGAGCAGTACTTC.

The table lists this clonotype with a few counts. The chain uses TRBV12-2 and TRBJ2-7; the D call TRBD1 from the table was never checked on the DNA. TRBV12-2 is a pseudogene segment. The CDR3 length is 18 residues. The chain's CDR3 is CASRLAGTGFPRPHEQYF. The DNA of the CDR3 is TGTGCAAGTCGCTTAGCGGGGACAGGGTTTCCGCGACCCCACGAGCAGTACTTC.

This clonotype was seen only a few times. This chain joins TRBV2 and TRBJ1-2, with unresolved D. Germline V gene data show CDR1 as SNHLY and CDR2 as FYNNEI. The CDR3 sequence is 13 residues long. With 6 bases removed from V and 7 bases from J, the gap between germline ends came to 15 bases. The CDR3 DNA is TGTGCCAGCAGCCGGGCCCTGGAGGGTGGCTACACCTTC. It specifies CASSRALEGGYTF.

The CDR3 bases are TGTGCCAGCAGCTTCGGGAGCGGCTATGGCTACACCTTC. The encoded protein is CASSFGSGYGYTF. The chain employs TRBV7-2 and TRBJ1-2; D call uncertain. Per germline, CDR1 SGHTA and CDR2 FQGNSA. This CDR3 is built from 13 residues. Trimming pared 3 bases from V and 4 bases from J, leaving 9 bases between.

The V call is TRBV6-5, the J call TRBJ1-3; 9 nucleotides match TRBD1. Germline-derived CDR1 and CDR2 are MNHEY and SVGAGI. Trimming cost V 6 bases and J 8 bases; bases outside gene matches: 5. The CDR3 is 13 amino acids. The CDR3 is CASSQDRGDTIYF. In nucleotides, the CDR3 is TGTGCCAGCAGCCAGGACAGGGGTGACACCATATATTTT.

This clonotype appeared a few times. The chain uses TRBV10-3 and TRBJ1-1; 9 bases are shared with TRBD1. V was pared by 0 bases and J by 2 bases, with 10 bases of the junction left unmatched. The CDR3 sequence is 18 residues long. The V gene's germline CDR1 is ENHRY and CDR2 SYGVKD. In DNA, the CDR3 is TGTGCCATCAGTGAGTCAACCAACCACAGGGGGCTTAACACTGAAGCTTTCTTT. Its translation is CAISESTNHRGLNTEAFF.

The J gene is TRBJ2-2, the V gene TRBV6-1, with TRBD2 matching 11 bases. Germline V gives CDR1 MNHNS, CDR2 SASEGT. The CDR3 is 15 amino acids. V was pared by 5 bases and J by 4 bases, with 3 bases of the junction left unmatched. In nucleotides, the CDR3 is TGTGCCAGCAGTTATAGCGGGAGGGGCACCGGGGAGCTGTTTTTT. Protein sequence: CASSYSGRGTGELFF.

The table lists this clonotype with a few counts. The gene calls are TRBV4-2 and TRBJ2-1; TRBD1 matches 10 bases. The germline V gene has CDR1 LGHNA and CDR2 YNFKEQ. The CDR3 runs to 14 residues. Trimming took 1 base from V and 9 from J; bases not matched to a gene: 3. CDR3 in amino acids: CASSQGQGASEQFF. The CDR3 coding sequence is TGTGCCAGCAGCCAAGGACAGGGGGCATCTGAGCAGTTCTTC.

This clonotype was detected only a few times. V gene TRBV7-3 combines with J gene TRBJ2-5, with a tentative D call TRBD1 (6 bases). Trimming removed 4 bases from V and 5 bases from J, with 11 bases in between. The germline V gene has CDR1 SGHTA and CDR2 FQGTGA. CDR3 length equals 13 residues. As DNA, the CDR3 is TGTGCCAGCAGCTCGTATAGGGGGGAGACCCAGTACTTC. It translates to CASSSYRGETQYF.

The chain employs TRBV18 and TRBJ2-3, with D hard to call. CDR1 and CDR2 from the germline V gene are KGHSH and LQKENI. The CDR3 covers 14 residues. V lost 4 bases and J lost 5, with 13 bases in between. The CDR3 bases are TGTGCCAGCTCACAGGCGGATGCTGAAGATACGCAGTATTTT. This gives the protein CASSQADAEDTQYF.

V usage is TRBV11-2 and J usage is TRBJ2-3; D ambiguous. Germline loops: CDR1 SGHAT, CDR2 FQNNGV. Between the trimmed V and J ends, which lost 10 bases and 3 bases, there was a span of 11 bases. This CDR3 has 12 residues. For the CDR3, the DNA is TGTGCCACCCGGGCCGTGACAGATACGCAGTATTTT. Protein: CATRAVTDTQYF.

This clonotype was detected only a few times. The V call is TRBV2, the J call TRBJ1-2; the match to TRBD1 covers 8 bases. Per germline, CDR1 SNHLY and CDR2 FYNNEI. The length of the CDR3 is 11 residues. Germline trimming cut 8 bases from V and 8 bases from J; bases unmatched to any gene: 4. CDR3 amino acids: CASAGQGGYTF. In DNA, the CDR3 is TGTGCCAGCGCCGGACAGGGAGGCTACACCTTC.

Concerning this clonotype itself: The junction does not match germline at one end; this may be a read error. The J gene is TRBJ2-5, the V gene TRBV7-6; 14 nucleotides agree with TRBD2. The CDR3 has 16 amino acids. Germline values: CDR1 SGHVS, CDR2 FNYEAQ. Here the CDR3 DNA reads TGTGCTAGCAGCCCGGGACTAGCGGGAGAAGGAGAGACCCAGTACTTC. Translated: CASSPGLAGEGETQYF.

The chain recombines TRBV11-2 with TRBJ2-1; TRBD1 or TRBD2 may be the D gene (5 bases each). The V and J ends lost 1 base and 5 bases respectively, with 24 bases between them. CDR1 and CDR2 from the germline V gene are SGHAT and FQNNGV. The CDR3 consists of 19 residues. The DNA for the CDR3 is TGTGCCAGCAGCTTAGTAGGCCCCGGGACGAGCCGGAGGAACAATGAGCAGTTCTTC. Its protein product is CASSLVGPGTSRRNNEQFF. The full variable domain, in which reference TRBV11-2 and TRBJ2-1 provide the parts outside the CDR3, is EAGVAQSPRYKIIEKRQSVAFWCNPISGHATLYWYQQILGQGPKLLIQFQNNGVVDDSQLPKDRFSAERLKGVDSTLKIQPAKLEDSAVYLCASSLVGPGTSRRNNEQFFGPGTRLTVL.

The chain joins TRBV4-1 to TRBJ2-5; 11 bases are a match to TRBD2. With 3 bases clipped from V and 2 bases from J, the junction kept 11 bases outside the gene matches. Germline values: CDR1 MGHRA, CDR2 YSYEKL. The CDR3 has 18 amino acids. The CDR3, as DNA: TGCGCCAGCAGCCAGAGAGAGGGTAGCGGGGGGGCTCAAGAGACCCAGTACTTC. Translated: CASSQREGSGGAQETQYF.

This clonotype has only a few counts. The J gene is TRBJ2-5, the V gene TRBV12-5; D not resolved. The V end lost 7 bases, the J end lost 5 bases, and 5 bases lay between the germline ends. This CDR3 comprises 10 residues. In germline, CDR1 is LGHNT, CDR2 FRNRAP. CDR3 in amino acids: CASAWETQYF. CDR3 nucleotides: TGTGCTAGTGCCTGGGAGACCCAGTACTTC.

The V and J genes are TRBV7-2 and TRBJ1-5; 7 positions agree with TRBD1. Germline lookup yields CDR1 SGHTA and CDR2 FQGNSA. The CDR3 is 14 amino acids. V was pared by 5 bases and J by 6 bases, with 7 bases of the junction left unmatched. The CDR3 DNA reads TGTGCCAGCAGCCCCGACAGGGTAGGTCAGCCCCAGCATTTT. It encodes CASSPDRVGQPQHF.

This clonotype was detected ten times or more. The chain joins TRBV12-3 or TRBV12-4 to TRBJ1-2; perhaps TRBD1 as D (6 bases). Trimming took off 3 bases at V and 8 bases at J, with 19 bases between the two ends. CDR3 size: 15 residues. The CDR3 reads CASSFWVGGGQGYTF. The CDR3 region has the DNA TGTGCCAGCAGTTTCTGGGTAGGAGGGGGGCAAGGCTACACCTTC.